This TCR beta chain was sequenced for a study of T cells in Graves' hyperthyroidism and ophthalmopathy. Germline V gene data show CDR1 as KGHDR and CDR2 as SFDVKD. The length of the CDR3 is 13 residues. V was trimmed by 11 bases and J by 1 base, leaving 12 bases between them. The source material, RNA transcripts, was used to amplify TCR beta CDR3 regions. The TCR CDR3 first-round RT-PCR relied on the HTBI primer set. TCRdb used MiXCR to reprocess the multiplex PCR reads, holding one entry per CDR3 protein. Of about 300,000 distinct CDR3 sequences in the sample, approximately 14% are singletons; the top ten hold 7.9%.

The receptor comes from a woman in her thirties or forties with Graves' hyperthyroidism. Sequencing was performed on blood. This chain connects TRBV24-1 to TRBJ2-3; tentative D call: TRBD2 (5 bases). The CDR3 bases are TGTGCCAGCGGGTCCCTTGGCACAGATACGCAGTATTTT. Protein sequence: CASGSLGTDTQYF.